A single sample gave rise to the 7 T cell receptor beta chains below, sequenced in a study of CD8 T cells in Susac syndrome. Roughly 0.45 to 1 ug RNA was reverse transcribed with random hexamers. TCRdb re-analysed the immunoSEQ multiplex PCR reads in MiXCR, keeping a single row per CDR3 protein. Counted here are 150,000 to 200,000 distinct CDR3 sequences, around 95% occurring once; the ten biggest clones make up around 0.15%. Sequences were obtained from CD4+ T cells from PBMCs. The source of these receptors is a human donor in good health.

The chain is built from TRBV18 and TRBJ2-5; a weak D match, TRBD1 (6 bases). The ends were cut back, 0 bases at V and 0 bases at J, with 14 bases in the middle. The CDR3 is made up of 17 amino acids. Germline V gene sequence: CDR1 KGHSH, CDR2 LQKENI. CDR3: CASSPPSRRDNQETQYF. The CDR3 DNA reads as TGTGCCAGCTCACCACCCAGCCGTCGGGACAACCAAGAGACCCAGTACTTC.

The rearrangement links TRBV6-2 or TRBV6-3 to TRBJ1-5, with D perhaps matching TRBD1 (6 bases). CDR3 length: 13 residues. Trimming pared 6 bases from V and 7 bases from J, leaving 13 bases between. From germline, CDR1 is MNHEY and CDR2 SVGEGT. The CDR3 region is CASSPVGGQPQHF. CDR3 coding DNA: TGTGCCAGCAGCCCCGTGGGGGGCCAGCCCCAGCATTTT.

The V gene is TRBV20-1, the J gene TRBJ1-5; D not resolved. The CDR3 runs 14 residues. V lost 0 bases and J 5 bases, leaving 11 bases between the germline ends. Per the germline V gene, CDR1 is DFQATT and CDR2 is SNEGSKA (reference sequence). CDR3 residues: CSARDLLRDQPQHF. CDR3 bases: TGCAGTGCTAGAGATCTCCTGAGGGATCAGCCCCAGCATTTT.

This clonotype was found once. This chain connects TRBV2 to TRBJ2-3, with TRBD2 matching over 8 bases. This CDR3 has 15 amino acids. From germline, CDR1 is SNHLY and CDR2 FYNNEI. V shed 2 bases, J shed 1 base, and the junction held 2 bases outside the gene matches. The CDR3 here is CASSERRGGTDTQYF. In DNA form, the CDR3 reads TGTGCCAGCAGTGAACGGCGGGGGGGCACAGATACGCAGTATTTT.

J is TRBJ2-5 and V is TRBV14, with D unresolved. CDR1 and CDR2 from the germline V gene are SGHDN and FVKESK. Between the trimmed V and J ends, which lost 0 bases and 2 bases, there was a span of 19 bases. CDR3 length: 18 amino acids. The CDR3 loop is CASSQDTQPAGSQETQYF. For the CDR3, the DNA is TGTGCCAGCAGCCAAGACACCCAACCGGCAGGTTCACAAGAGACCCAGTACTTC. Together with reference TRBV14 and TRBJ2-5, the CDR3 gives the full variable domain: EAGVTQFPSHSVIEKGQTVTLRCDPISGHDNLYWYRRVMGKEIKFLLHFVKESKQDESGMPNNRFLAERTGGTYSTLKVQPAELEDSGVYFCASSQDTQPAGSQETQYFGPGTRLLVL.

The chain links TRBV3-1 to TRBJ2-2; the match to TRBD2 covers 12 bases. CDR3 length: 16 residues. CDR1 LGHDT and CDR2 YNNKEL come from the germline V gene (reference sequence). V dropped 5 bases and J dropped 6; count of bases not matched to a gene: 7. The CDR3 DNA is TGTGCCAGCAGCGCCCGGACTAGCGGGGCTCCCGGGGAGCTGTTTTTT. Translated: CASSARTSGAPGELFF.

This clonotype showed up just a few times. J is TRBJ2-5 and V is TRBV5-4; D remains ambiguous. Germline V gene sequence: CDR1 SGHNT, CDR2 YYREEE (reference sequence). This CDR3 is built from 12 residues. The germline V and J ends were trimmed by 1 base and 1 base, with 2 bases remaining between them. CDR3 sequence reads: CASSLTQETQYF. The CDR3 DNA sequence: TGTGCCAGCAGCTTGACCCAAGAGACCCAGTACTTC.